The rows below give T cell receptor beta chains drawn from one sample of a study of healthy donors' naive CD4 and CD8 T cells. One entry per CDR3 protein, called by TCRdb with MiXCR from the reads. The sample records 200,000 or so distinct CDR3 sequences, about four fifths being singletons. Sequencing was carried out using naive CD4+ and CD8+ T cells sorted from blood, pooled from several donors. Receptor source: a pool of human donors in good health; the sample pools cells from several healthy donors. Each CDR3 is given with its conserved first and last residue. The D gene is left open where the match is weak. Rows may omit the clone size; those that give it use once, few, many or a size class.

CDR3: CASTNRGITGELFF
DNA: TGTGCCAGCACGAACAGGGGTATCACCGGGGAGCTGTTTTTT
V: TRBV27
D: TRBD1
J: TRBJ2-2
size: -

CDR3: CASSYSVDQPQHF
DNA: TGTGCCAGCAGTTACTCGGTAGATCAGCCCCAGCATTTT
V: TRBV6-6
D: -
J: TRBJ1-5
size: -

CDR3: CASSLFSVPGARINYGYTF
DNA: TGTGCCAGCAGTTTATTTTCCGTTCCGGGGGCGCGAATTAACTATGGCTACACCTTC
V: TRBV27
D: -
J: TRBJ1-2
size: -

CDR3: CASSLLLAGPYSF
DNA: TGTGCCAGCAGTTTACTACTAGCGGGCCCTTATTCCTTC
V: TRBV12-3/TRBV12-4
D: TRBD2
J: TRBJ2-7
size: few

CDR3: CAWKEGKQETNTEAFF
DNA: TGTGCCTGGAAGGAGGGGAAACAGGAGACGAACACTGAAGCTTTCTTT
V: TRBV30
D: -
J: TRBJ1-1
size: few

CDR3: CASSLSKGSYNSPLHF
DNA: TGTGCCAGCAGTTTATCGAAAGGCTCCTATAATTCACCCCTCCACTTT
V: TRBV27
D: -
J: TRBJ1-6
size: -

CDR3: CSVGKWGQRFNEQFF
DNA: TGCAGCGTTGGGAAATGGGGACAGAGGTTCAATGAGCAGTTCTTC
V: TRBV29-1
D: TRBD1
J: TRBJ2-1
size: -

CDR3: CSVEPGQYPTNYGYTF
DNA: TGCAGCGTTGAACCCGGCCAGTATCCTACGAACTATGGCTACACCTTC
V: TRBV29-1
D: -
J: TRBJ1-2
size: -

CDR3: CASSLTDRNTEAFF
DNA: TGTGCCAGCAGTTTAACGGACAGGAACACTGAAGCTTTCTTT
V: TRBV6-5
D: -
J: TRBJ1-1
size: -

CDR3: CSVGRGVSDEQYF
DNA: TGCAGCGTTGGTCGGGGCGTTTCCGACGAGCAGTACTTC
V: TRBV29-1
D: -
J: TRBJ2-7
size: -

CDR3: CASSDRQEGYGYTF
DNA: TGTGCCAGCAGTGACCGACAGGAAGGCTATGGCTACACCTTC
V: TRBV6-5
D: -
J: TRBJ1-2
size: -

CDR3: CASSYGAPSGRAGDEQFF
DNA: TGTGCCAGCAGTTACGGGGCTCCCAGCGGGAGGGCGGGGGATGAGCAGTTCTTC
V: TRBV6-6
D: TRBD2
J: TRBJ2-1
size: -

CDR3: CSVEYTNYGYTF
DNA: TGCAGCGTTGAGTACACCAACTATGGCTACACCTTC
V: TRBV29-1
D: -
J: TRBJ1-2
size: -

CDR3: CASTPSLYVNEQFF
DNA: TGTGCCAGCACCCCATCCCTTTACGTCAATGAGCAGTTCTTC
V: TRBV6-5
D: -
J: TRBJ2-1
size: -

CDR3: CATGGGNSYEQYF
DNA: TGTGCCACCGGCGGGGGAAACTCCTACGAGCAGTACTTC
V: TRBV6-5
D: TRBD2
J: TRBJ2-7
size: -

CDR3: CATSKPWTVMNTGELFF
DNA: TGTGCCACCAGCAAACCTTGGACAGTGATGAACACCGGGGAGCTGTTTTTT
V: TRBV15
D: -
J: TRBJ2-2
size: -

CDR3: CSVETNVSYEQYF
DNA: TGCAGCGTTGAAACCAACGTGAGCTACGAGCAGTACTTC
V: TRBV29-1
D: -
J: TRBJ2-7
size: -

CDR3: CSARGSGGPGETQYF
DNA: TGCAGTGCTAGAGGATCCGGGGGGCCCGGCGAGACCCAGTACTTC
V: TRBV20-1
D: -
J: TRBJ2-5
size: -

CDR3: CASSQTTGTEAFF
DNA: TGCGCCAGCAGCCAAACGACAGGGACTGAAGCTTTCTTT
V: TRBV4-3
D: TRBD1
J: TRBJ1-1
size: -

CDR3: CASSSSGSERDTDTQYF
DNA: TGTGCCAGCAGCTCCAGCGGGAGCGAACGAGATACAGATACGCAGTATTTT
V: TRBV12-3/TRBV12-4
D: TRBD2
J: TRBJ2-3
size: -

CDR3: CASSYHLDYEQYF
DNA: TGTGCCAGCAGTTACCATCTGGACTACGAGCAGTACTTC
V: TRBV6-2/TRBV6-3
D: -
J: TRBJ2-7
size: -

CDR3: CSVGSNTEAFF
DNA: TGCAGCGTTGGGTCGAACACTGAAGCTTTCTTT
V: TRBV29-1
D: -
J: TRBJ1-1
size: -

CDR3: CATSGGQGRFEQYF
DNA: TGTGCCACCAGCGGAGGACAGGGGAGGTTCGAGCAGTACTTC
V: TRBV15
D: TRBD1
J: TRBJ2-7
size: -